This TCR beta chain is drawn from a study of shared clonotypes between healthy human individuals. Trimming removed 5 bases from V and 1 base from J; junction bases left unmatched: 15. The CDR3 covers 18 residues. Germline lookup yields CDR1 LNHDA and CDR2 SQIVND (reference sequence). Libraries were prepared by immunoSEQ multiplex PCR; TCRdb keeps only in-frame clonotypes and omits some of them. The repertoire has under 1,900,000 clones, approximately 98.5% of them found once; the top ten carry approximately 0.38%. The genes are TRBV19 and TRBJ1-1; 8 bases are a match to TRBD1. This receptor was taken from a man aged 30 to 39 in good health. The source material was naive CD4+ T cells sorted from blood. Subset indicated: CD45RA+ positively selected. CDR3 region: CASSFGTGTGYRNTEAFF. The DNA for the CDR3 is TGTGCCAGTAGTTTTGGGACAGGCACGGGTTACAGGAACACTGAAGCTTTCTTT.